This TCR beta chain was found in a study of blood T cell repertoires in COVID-19. Study context: COVID-19 samples, acute and convalescent, were from the United States, Italy and Spain.

Trimming at V came to 1 base and at J to 1 base, leaving 2 bases not matched to a gene. Germline V gene sequence: CDR1 SGHTA, CDR2 FQGNSA. This CDR3 contains 16 residues. Two negative PCRs, clearance, or symptom resolution were required of recovered Cohort 3 donors. In the authors' methods: Scientists estimated how many nucleated cells there were by amplifying reference gene primers. Sequencing was performed with immunoSEQ multiplex PCR; in TCRdb, only in-frame clones are kept and a portion is missing. The DNA was the basis for D and trimming; V, J and clone size are from that table. The data contain about 280,000 clones, about 85% of them seen just once; the ten biggest clones take up around 2.5%.

This receptor was taken from a woman between 45 and 65 years old who had recovered from COVID-19. Sequencing was carried out using PBMCs or T cells enriched from blood (not recorded which). The chain uses TRBV7-2 and TRBJ2-2; TRBD1 matches at 8 bases. The CDR3, as DNA: TGTGCCAGCAGCTTAGGACAGGGGATGAACACCGGGGAGCTGTTTTTT. Translating it yields CASSLGQGMNTGELFF.